In its sample, the clone carrying this T cell receptor (beta chain) was seen a few times. Those patients with uncontrolled infection, other autoimmune disease, pregnancy or lactation were excluded. Amplified TCR beta CDR3 regions derived from RNA transcripts. First-round RT-PCR with HTBI primers amplified the TCR CDR3 region. TCRdb processed the multiplex PCR reads anew with MiXCR; each CDR3 protein has one entry. The sample includes 450,000 to 700,000 distinct CDR3 sequences, about half seen only once; the top ten take approximately 8.4%. This record belongs to a study of T cells in Graves' hyperthyroidism and ophthalmopathy. Sequencing was done on a sample of peripheral blood or thyroid tissue (not recorded which). The sequence was obtained from a woman under 30 with Graves' hyperthyroidism.

The DNA for the CDR3 is TGCGCCAGCAGCCCCATGCAGGGAGGGACTGAAGCTTTCTTT. Protein sequence: CASSPMQGGTEAFF. This chain uses TRBV5-1 with TRBJ1-1; perhaps TRBD1 as D (5 bases). From germline, CDR1 is SGHRS and CDR2 YFSETQ. This CDR3 region has 14 residues. V lost 4 bases to trimming and J lost 5 bases, with 15 bases between them.